This T cell receptor (beta chain) was sequenced for a study of CD8 T cells in Susac syndrome. Findings of the study overall: Individuals included in the TCR sequencing and HLA analysis were acknowledged by the study to be relatively few in number.

Comments on this clonotype: Antigen unknown.

In germline, CDR1 is SQVTM, CDR2 ANQGSEA. The J segment lost 3 bases and the V segment lost 2 bases, leaving 4 bases of the junction unmatched. The CDR3 spans 15 residues. Reverse transcription of roughly 0.5 to 1 ug RNA was carried out with random hexamers. A single record per CDR3 protein comes from TCRdb applying MiXCR to the immunoSEQ multiplex PCR reads. Counted here are about 190,000 distinct CDR3 sequences, about 95% occurring once; the ten biggest clones make up 0.1%. This clonotype was sampled from a human donor in good health. Input material: CD4+ T cells from PBMCs. This rearrangement joins TRBV29-1 to TRBJ2-3; the match to TRBD2 covers 11 bases. The CDR3 sequence is CSVEIAGGRTDTQYF. For the CDR3, the DNA is TGCAGCGTTGAAATAGCGGGGGGGCGTACAGATACGCAGTATTTT.